This T cell receptor (beta chain) was sequenced during a study of human T cells and chemical hapten exposure. Study results and limitations: High-frequency TCRs, those above 1 in 1000, stayed the same after DPC sensitization. Compared to controls, expanded TCRs made significantly more large clusters of similar CDR3s.

The CDR3 is 15 residues long. After removal of 4 bases from V and 4 bases from J, the junction contained 9 bases not matched to a gene. Per the germline V gene, CDR1 is LGHDT and CDR2 is YNNKEL (reference sequence). This clonotype was found a few times. Its antigen is unknown. MiXCR, run by TCRdb on the RACE reads, gives a single entry per CDR3 protein. The repertoire holds approximately 350,000 distinct CDR3 sequences, with about 6% as singletons. As for time point: patch test 2, 6 weeks after DPC sensitization. The treatment: therapeutic diphenylcyclopropenone sensitization with weekly scalp DPC. Researchers sampled blood before each patch test went on.

The sequence came from a woman younger than 35 with alopecia areata. Some clones in this sample may be carry-over from other donors' samples. The V and J genes are TRBV3-1 and TRBJ1-2; 7 positions match TRBD1. The sequenced sample was whole blood, obtained in connection with sensitization to the hapten diphenylcyclopropenone (DPC). The CDR3 sequence: CASSPSGGGAYGYTF. CDR3 in DNA: TGTGCCAGCAGCCCCTCCGGAGGGGGCGCCTATGGCTACACCTTC.